This TCR beta chain was captured in a study of glioma-infiltrating T cells. Amplification of TCR alpha and beta CDR3 regions from RNA used iRepertoire nested multiplex PCR. TCRdb re-analysed the multiplex PCR reads in MiXCR, keeping a single row per CDR3 protein. This table holds 150,000 to 200,000 distinct CDR3 sequences, about 32% found once. This clonotype came up many times. Germline loops: CDR1 SGHTA, CDR2 FQGNSA. Trimming cost V 0 bases and J 2 bases; bases outside gene matches: 1. The CDR3 is 15 amino acids. The chain has TRBV7-2 and TRBJ2-3; 8 bases are shared with TRBD2. Sequencing was carried out using glioma tissue, nonneoplastic brain tissue, or PBMCs (not recorded which). The sequence came from a human donor with low-grade glioma or glioblastoma, undergoing nonglioma brain surgery, or in good health (not recorded which). This CDR3 reads CASSLASGATDTQYF. The CDR3, as DNA: TGTGCCAGCAGCTTAGCTAGCGGGGCCACAGATACGCAGTATTTT.